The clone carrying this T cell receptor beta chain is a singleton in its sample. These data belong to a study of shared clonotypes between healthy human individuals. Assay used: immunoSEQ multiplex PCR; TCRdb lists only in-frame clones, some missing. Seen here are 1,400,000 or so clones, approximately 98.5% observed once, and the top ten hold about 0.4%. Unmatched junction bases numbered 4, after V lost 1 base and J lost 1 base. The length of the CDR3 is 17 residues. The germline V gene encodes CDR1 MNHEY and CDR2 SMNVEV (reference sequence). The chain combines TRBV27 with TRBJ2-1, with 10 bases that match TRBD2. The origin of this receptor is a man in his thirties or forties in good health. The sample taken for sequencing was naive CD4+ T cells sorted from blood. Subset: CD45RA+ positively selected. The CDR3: CASSLLGSGRSYNEQFF. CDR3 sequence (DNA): TGTGCCAGCAGTTTATTAGGTAGCGGGAGGTCCTACAATGAGCAGTTCTTC.